Below are 10 T cell receptor beta chains sequenced from a single sample in a study of PD-1 blockade in classical Hodgkin lymphoma. TCRdb's table, derived via immunoSEQ multiplex PCR, lists solely in-frame clones and lacks some. The sample has about 50,000 clones; roughly 90% are singletons. Noted time point: cycle 4 day 1 (C4D1), after 5 to 7 weeks of nivolumab. Every one of the patients relapsed after autologous stem cell transplantation (brentuximab vedotin exposure was variable). Sequencing used peripheral blood mononuclear cells (PBMCs), obtained before the fourth cycle of nivolumab. The receptors were sampled from a human donor with classical Hodgkin lymphoma.

CDR3 nucleotide sequence: TGTGCCATCAGTGGGACTAGCGACAATGAGCAGTTCTTC. It specifies CAISGTSDNEQFF. The chain combines TRBV10-3 with TRBJ2-1; TRBD2 aligns across 9 bases. The CDR3 consists of 13 residues. With V trimmed by 4 bases and J by 5 bases, 0 bases remained unmatched. The germline V gene has CDR1 ENHRY and CDR2 SYGVKD.

The rearrangement joins TRBV7-9 to TRBJ1-1, with a weak D call TRBD1 (6 bases). The CDR3 is 13 residues long. Germline V lookup: CDR1 SEHNR, CDR2 FQNEAQ (reference sequence). V was clipped by 1 base and J by 10 bases, with 13 bases between them. CDR3 protein: CASSLEGGAPAFF. The CDR3 DNA reads as TGTGCCAGCAGCTTAGAGGGGGGCGCGCCAGCTTTCTTT.

J is TRBJ1-5 and V is TRBV18; 9 nucleotides match TRBD1. This CDR3 has 17 residues. Germline loops: CDR1 KGHSH, CDR2 LQKENI. V was clipped by 3 bases and J by 4 bases; unmatched bases: 10. CDR3 nucleotides: TGTGCCAGCTCACCTTGGCCCCCGGGGACAGGGAATCAGCCCCAGCATTTT. Its protein is CASSPWPPGTGNQPQHF.

With regard to this clone: Other nucleotide sequences from this sample produce the same CDR3. The chain's CDR3 is CASSLGLAGSTDTQYF. CDR3 coding DNA: TGTGCCAGCAGCTTGGGACTAGCGGGTAGCACAGATACGCAGTATTTT. The chain couples TRBV5-4 to TRBJ2-3; TRBD2 matches at 10 bases. J lost 0 bases, V lost 0 bases, and 1 base had no gene match. The CDR3 loop spans 16 amino acids. Germline loops: CDR1 SGHNT, CDR2 YYREEE (reference sequence).

This chain links TRBV28 with TRBJ2-1; 7 bases align to TRBD2. The length of the CDR3 is 15 residues. The germline gives CDR1 MDHEN, CDR2 SYDVKM. Trimming took 3 bases from V and 6 from J; bases not matched to a gene: 8. The CDR3 DNA follows: TGTGCCAGCAGTTTTTTGGGACTATCTCTCAATGAGCAGTTCTTC. This gives the protein CASSFLGLSLNEQFF.

This clone was found a few times. CDR3 residues: CASSQDQGWAKNIQYF. The CDR3 DNA follows: TGCGCCAGCAGCCAAGACCAGGGGTGGGCCAAAAACATTCAGTACTTC. The chain joins TRBV4-1 to TRBJ2-4; possible D gene TRBD1, 6 bases. Trimming left V 0 bases short and J 1 base short, with 10 bases between. The CDR3 contains 16 residues. CDR1 and CDR2 from the germline V gene are MGHRA and YSYEKL.

The V call is TRBV5-1, the J call TRBJ1-3, with D possibly matching TRBD1 (6 bases). Germline V gives CDR1 SGHRS, CDR2 YFSETQ. The CDR3 runs 14 residues. Trimming shortened V by 4 bases and J by 5 bases, and 13 bases separated the two germline ends. The CDR3 coding sequence is TGCGCCAGCAGCCAGGGGAGGGTCAGAAACACCATATATTTT. The encoded protein is CASSQGRVRNTIYF.

V is TRBV29-1 and J is TRBJ2-1; the D gene is possibly TRBD2 (5 bases). Trimming stripped 0 bases from V and 5 bases from J, with 17 bases between. The CDR3 consists of 16 residues. CDR1 is SQVTM and CDR2 is ANQGSEA in the germline V gene. The DNA of the CDR3 is TGCAGCGTTGAAGACCCCCTGAGGAGGCCCGACAATGAGCAGTTCTTC. Translated, it gives CSVEDPLRRPDNEQFF.

This clone was detected once. Other DNA sequences in this sample translate to the same CDR3. This chain uses TRBV28 with TRBJ1-4; a weak D match, TRBD1 (5 bases). Trimming removed 2 bases from V and 8 bases from J, with 12 bases in between. Germline V gene lookup returns CDR1 MDHEN and CDR2 SYDVKM. There are 14 residues in the CDR3. CDR3 protein: CASSLVQGYEKLFF. The DNA of the CDR3 is TGTGCCAGCAGTTTAGTGCAGGGTTACGAAAAACTGTTTTTT.

The rearrangement uses TRBV7-9 and TRBJ2-4; maybe TRBD1 (6 bases). V was cut by 1 base and J by 2 bases, with 12 bases left in between. Per the germline V gene, CDR1 is SEHNR and CDR2 is FQNEAQ (reference sequence). CDR3 length: 16 residues. The chain's CDR3 is CASSLEIQGSKNIQYF. Written as DNA, the CDR3 is TGTGCCAGCAGCTTAGAAATACAGGGCTCCAAAAACATTCAGTACTTC.